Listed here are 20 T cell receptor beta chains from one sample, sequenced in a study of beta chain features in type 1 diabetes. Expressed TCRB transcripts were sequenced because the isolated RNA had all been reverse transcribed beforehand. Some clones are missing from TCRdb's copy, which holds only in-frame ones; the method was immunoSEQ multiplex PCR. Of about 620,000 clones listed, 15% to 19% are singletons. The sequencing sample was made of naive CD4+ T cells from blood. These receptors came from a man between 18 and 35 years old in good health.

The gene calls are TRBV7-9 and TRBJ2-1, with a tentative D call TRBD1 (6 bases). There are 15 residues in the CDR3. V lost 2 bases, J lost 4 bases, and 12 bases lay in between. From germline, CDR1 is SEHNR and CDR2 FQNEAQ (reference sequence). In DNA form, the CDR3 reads TGTGCCAGCAGCTTACTACAGGGACCTTACAATGAGCAGTTCTTC. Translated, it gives CASSLLQGPYNEQFF.

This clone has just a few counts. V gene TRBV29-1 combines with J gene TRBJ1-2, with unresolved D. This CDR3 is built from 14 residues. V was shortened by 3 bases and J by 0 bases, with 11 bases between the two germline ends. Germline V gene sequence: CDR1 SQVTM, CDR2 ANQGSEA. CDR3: CSVDLRSTNYGYTF. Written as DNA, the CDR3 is TGCAGCGTTGATTTGAGGTCCACTAACTATGGCTACACCTTC.

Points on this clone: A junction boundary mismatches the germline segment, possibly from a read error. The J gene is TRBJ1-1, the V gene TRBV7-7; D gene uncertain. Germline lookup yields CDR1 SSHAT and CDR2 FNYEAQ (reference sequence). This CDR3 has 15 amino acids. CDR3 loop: CASSPPQGQNTEAFF. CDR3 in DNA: TGTGCTAGCAGCCCACCACAAGGCCAGAACACTGAAGCTTTCTTT.

The CDR3 DNA follows: TGTGCCACCAGCAGAGAGGAGGGGCTCGGGACAGGGAATCAGCCCCAGCATTTT. Its protein product is CATSREEGLGTGNQPQHF. This sequence joins TRBV15 and TRBJ1-5; 9 bases line up with TRBD1. Germline CDR1 is LNHNV and CDR2 is YYDKDF (reference sequence). This CDR3 contains 18 residues. Trimming cost V 0 bases and J 4 bases; bases outside gene matches: 10.

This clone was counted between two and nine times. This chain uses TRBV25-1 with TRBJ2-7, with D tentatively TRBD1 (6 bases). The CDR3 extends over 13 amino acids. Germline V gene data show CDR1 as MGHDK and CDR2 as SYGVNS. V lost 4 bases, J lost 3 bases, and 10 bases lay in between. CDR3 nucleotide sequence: TGTGCCAGCAGTGTACAGGGTAACTACGAGCAGTACTTC. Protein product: CASSVQGNYEQYF.

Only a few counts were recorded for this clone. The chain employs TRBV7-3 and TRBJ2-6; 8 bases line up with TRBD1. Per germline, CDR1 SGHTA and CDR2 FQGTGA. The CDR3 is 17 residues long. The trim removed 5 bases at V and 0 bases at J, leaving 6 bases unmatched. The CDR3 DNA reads TGTGCCAGCAGCCCAGGGGGCTCGTTCTCTGGGGCCAACGTCCTGACTTTC. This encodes CASSPGGSFSGANVLTF.

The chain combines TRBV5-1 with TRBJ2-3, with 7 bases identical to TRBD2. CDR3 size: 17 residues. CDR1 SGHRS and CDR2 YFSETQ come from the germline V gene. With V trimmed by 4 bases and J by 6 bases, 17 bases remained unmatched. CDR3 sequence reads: CASSPGAGTILGDTQYF. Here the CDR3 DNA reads TGCGCCAGCAGCCCTGGTGCCGGGACTATCCTGGGGGATACGCAGTATTTT.

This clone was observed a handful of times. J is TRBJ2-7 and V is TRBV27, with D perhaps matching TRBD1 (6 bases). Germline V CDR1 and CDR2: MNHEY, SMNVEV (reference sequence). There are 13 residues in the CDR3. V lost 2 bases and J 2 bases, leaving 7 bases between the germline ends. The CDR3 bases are TGTGCCAGCAGTTTACGACAGGCCTACGAGCAGTACTTC. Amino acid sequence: CASSLRQAYEQYF.

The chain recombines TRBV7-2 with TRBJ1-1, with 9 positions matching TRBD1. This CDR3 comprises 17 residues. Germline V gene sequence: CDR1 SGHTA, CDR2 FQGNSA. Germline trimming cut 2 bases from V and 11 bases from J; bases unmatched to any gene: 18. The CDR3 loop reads CASSLSPGVGTGRFAFF. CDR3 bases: TGTGCCAGCAGCTTAAGCCCGGGAGTGGGGACAGGGAGGTTTGCTTTCTTT.

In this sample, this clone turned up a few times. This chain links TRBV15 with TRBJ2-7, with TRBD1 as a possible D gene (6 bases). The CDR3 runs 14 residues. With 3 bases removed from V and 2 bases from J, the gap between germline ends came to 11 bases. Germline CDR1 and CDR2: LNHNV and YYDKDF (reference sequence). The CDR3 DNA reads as TGTGCCACCAGCAGCGAGGACAGAACCTACGAGCAGTACTTC. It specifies CATSSEDRTYEQYF.

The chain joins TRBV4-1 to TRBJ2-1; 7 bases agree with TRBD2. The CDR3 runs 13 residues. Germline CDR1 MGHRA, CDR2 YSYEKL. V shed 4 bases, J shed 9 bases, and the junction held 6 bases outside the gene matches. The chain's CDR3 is CASSRLLASEQFF. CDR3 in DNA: TGCGCCAGCAGCCGCTTACTAGCGAGTGAGCAGTTCTTC.

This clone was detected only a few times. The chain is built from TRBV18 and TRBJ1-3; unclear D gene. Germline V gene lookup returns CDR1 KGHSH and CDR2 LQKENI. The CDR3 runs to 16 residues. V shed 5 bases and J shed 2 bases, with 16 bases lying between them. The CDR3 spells CASSALSSLAGNTIYF. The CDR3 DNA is TGTGCCAGCTCAGCATTAAGCTCGCTCGCTGGAAACACCATATATTTT.

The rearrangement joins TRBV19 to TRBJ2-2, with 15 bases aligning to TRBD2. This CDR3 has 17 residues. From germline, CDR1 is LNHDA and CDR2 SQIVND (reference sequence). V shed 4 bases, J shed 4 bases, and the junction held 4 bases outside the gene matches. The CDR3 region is CASSRTSGRVSTGELFF. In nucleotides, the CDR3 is TGTGCCAGTAGTAGGACTAGCGGGAGGGTCAGCACCGGGGAGCTGTTTTTT.

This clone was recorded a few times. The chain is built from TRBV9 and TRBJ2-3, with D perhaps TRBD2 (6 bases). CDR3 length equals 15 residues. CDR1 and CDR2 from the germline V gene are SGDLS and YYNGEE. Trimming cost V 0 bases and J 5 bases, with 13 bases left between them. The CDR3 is CASSVAPRLEDTQYF. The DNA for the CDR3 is TGTGCCAGCAGCGTAGCTCCCAGACTAGAAGATACGCAGTATTTT.

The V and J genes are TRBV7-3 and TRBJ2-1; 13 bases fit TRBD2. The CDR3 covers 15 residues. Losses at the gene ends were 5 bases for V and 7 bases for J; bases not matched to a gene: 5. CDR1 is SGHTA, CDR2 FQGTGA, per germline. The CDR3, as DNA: TGTGCCAGCAGCCAGGGACTAGCGGGATTGAATGAGCAGTTCTTC. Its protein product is CASSQGLAGLNEQFF.

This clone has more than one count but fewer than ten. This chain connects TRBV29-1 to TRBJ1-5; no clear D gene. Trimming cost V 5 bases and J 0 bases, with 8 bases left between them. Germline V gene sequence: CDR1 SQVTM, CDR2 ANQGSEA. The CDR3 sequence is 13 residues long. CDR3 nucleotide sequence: TGCAGCGTTAAGGTCCATAGCAATCAGCCCCAGCATTTT. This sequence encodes CSVKVHSNQPQHF.

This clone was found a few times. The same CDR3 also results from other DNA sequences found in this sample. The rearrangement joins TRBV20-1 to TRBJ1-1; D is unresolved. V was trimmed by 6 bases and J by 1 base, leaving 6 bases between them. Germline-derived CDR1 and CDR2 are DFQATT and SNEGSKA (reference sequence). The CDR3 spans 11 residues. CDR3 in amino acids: CSAPRNTEAFF. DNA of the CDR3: TGCAGTGCCCCCAGGAACACTGAAGCTTTCTTT.

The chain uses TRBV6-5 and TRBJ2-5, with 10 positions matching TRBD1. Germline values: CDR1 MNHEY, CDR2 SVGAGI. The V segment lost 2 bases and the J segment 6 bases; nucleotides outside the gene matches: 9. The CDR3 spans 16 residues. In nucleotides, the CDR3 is TGTGCCAGCAGTTACACAGGACAGGGGGTGACGAAGACCCAGTACTTC. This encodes CASSYTGQGVTKTQYF.

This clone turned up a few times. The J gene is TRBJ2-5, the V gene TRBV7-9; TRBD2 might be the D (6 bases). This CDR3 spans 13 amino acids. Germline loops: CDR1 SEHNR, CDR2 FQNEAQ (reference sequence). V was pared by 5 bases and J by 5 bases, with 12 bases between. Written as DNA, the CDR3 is TGTGCCAGCAGCCCGACTAGAGAGGAGACCCAGTACTTC. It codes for CASSPTREETQYF.

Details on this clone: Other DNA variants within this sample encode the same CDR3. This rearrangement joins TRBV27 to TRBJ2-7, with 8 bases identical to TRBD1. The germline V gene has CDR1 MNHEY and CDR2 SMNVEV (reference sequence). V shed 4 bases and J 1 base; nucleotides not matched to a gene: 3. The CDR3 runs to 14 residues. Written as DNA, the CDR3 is TGTGCCAGCAGTTCCCGGACAGGGTCCTACGAGCAGTACTTC. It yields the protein CASSSRTGSYEQYF.